This TCR beta chain is drawn from a study of shared clonotypes between healthy human individuals. Measured with immunoSEQ multiplex PCR; TCRdb has only the in-frame clones, and not every one. The sample records more than 2,000,000 clones, more than 85% being singletons. V shed 4 bases and J 2 bases; nucleotides not matched to a gene: 9. The CDR3 length is 16 residues. The origin of this receptor is a man younger than 35 in good health. Some clones in this sample may be carry-over from other donors' samples. The chain carries TRBV23-1 and TRBJ2-7; TRBD1 aligns across 9 bases. TRBV23-1 is an ORF, with its function uncertain. The sequenced material came from naive CD4+ T cells from PBMCs. Subset: CD45RA+ positively selected. CDR3 nucleotides: TGCGCCAGCAGTCCTGGGCCGGGACAGGGTCCCTACGAGCAGTACTTC. Translation gives CASSPGPGQGPYEQYF.